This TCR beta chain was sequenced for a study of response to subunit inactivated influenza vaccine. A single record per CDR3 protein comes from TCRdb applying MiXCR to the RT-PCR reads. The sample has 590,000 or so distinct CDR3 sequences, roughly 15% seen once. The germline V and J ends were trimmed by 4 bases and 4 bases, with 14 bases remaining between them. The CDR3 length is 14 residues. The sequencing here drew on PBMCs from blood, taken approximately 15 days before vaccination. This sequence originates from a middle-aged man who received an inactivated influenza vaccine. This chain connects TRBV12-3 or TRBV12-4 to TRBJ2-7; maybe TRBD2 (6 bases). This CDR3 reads CASSSPRRGYEQYF. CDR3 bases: TGTGCCAGCAGTTCCCCTAGACGGGGGTACGAGCAGTACTTC.